Presented here are 27 T cell receptor beta chains from one specimen sequenced in a study of cytomegalovirus exposure and HLA in healthy donors. Primers included in the PCR were 60 Vbeta and 13 Jbeta primers. Repertoires were generated with immunoSEQ multiplex PCR, while TCRdb's copy carries only in-frame clones and drops some. The sample includes some 190,000 clones, roughly 80% of them seen just once. The sample comprised PBMCs. These receptors were obtained from a woman in her thirties in good health and CMV-seropositive.

This chain uses TRBV4-3 with TRBJ1-6; 7 bases line up with TRBD1. Germline V gives CDR1 LGHNA, CDR2 YSLEER. V dropped 2 bases and J dropped 6; count of bases not matched to a gene: 4. CDR3 length: 15 residues. The CDR3 DNA reads TGCGCCAGCAGCCAACTGGGACAGTTTAATTCACCCCTCCACTTT. It codes for CASSQLGQFNSPLHF.

The rearrangement links TRBV9 to TRBJ2-2, with 7 bases lining up with TRBD1. The germline CDR1 and CDR2 sequences are SGDLS and YYNGEE. The CDR3 has 15 residues. Trimming removed 3 bases from V and 4 bases from J; junction bases left unmatched: 6. The CDR3 loop reads CASSETGWSTGELFF. CDR3 in DNA: TGTGCCAGCAGCGAGACAGGGTGGAGCACCGGGGAGCTGTTTTTT.

In this sample, this clone turned up a few times. DNA for the CDR3: TGTGCCAGCAGCACCGGCGGGGGCTATGATGGCTACACCTTC. Encoded protein: CASSTGGGYDGYTF. The rearrangement joins TRBV9 to TRBJ1-2, with a tentative D call TRBD1 (6 bases). The CDR3 is 14 residues long. Germline V gives CDR1 SGDLS, CDR2 YYNGEE. V was trimmed by 4 bases and J by 6 bases, leaving 16 bases between them.

The CDR3 nucleotides are TGTGCCAGCAGCAAGCTAGCGGGGAGCTACGAGCAGTACTTC. Translation: CASSKLAGSYEQYF. The rearrangement joins TRBV9 to TRBJ2-7; TRBD2 matches at 9 bases. Germline CDR1 reads SGDLS; CDR2 reads YYNGEE. V was clipped by 4 bases and J by 3 bases; unmatched bases: 5. The CDR3 loop spans 14 amino acids.

The gene calls are TRBV7-2 and TRBJ1-2; TRBD1 agrees at 7 bases. CDR3 length equals 14 residues. The germline V gene has CDR1 SGHTA and CDR2 FQGNSA. J lost 4 bases, V lost 5 bases, and 7 bases had no gene match. In DNA form, the CDR3 reads TGTGCCAGCAGCCGCGACAGGGCCCTCTATGGCTACACCTTC. The encoded protein is CASSRDRALYGYTF. Filled out from reference TRBV7-2 and TRBJ1-2, the complete variable domain reads GAGVSQSPSNKVTEKGKDVELRCDPISGHTALYWYRQSLGQGLEFLIYFQGNSAPDKSGLPSDRFSAERTGGSVSTLTIQRTQQEDSAVYLCASSRDRALYGYTFGSGTRLTVV.

This chain joins TRBV13 and TRBJ2-1, with TRBD2 matching 8 bases. The V gene end was trimmed by 6 bases and the J gene end by 7 bases; junction bases not matched to a gene: 11. Per germline, CDR1 PRHDT and CDR2 FYEKMQ (reference sequence). The CDR3 runs 15 residues. The CDR3 nucleotides read TGTGCCAGCAGAATTAGCGGGGCTCTAGGGAATGAGCAGTTCTTC. Residues: CASRISGALGNEQFF. Full variable domain (outside the CDR3, taken from reference TRBV13 and TRBJ2-1): AAGVIQSPRHLIKEKRETATLKCYPIPRHDTVYWYQQGPGQDPQFLISFYEKMQSDKGSIPDRFSAQQFSDYHSELNMSSLELGDSALYFCASRISGALGNEQFFGPGTRLTVL.

The chain links TRBV7-2 to TRBJ2-7; 8 bases are a match to TRBD1. The trim removed 4 bases at V and 2 bases at J, leaving 4 bases unmatched. CDR3 length equals 14 residues. Germline values: CDR1 SGHTA, CDR2 FQGNSA. The CDR3 region is CASSSQQGAYEQYF. DNA of the CDR3: TGTGCCAGCAGCTCGCAACAGGGGGCCTACGAGCAGTACTTC.

The chain has TRBV6-4 and TRBJ2-3, with D possibly being TRBD1 (6 bases). This CDR3 contains 13 residues. Trimming shortened V by 6 bases and J by 3 bases, and 10 bases separated the two germline ends. Looked up from germline, CDR1 is MRHNA and CDR2 is SNTAGT. The CDR3 nucleotides are TGTGCCAGCAGGGGACATGGGACAGATACGCAGTATTTT. This encodes CASRGHGTDTQYF.

This clone was seen only a few times. The CDR3 bases are TGTGCCTGGAGTGTACTAAGCTATGGCTACACCTTC. Its translation is CAWSVLSYGYTF. V is TRBV30 and J is TRBJ1-2; D is unclear. This CDR3 comprises 12 residues. With 0 bases removed from V and 4 bases from J, the gap between germline ends came to 6 bases. Germline assignment: CDR1 GTSNPN and CDR2 SVGIG (reference sequence).

This clone was detected only a few times. J is TRBJ2-2 and V is TRBV5-6; maybe TRBD2 (5 bases). Germline CDR1 and CDR2: SGHDT and YYEEEE. The CDR3 length is 15 residues. The V gene lost 3 bases and the J gene lost 6 bases, with 15 bases spanning the gap. Written as DNA, the CDR3 is TGTGCCAGCAGCTCTCTCCCCCTAGCCCCCGGGGAGCTGTTTTTT. Translating it yields CASSSLPLAPGELFF.

The chain couples TRBV4-2 to TRBJ2-3; the D is unclear. Germline CDR1 reads LGHNA; CDR2 reads YNFKEQ. CDR3 length: 12 residues. V was trimmed by 0 bases and J by 9 bases, leaving 7 bases between them. CDR3 amino acids: CASSQDRETQYF. The DNA of the CDR3 is TGTGCCAGCAGCCAAGATCGTGAGACGCAGTATTTT.

This clone has a handful of counts. Here the CDR3 DNA reads TGCGCCAGCAGCCGACAGCCCACAGATACGCAGTATTTT. Its translation: CASSRQPTDTQYF. The chain recombines TRBV4-1 with TRBJ2-3; perhaps TRBD1 as D (5 bases). This CDR3 contains 13 residues. The ends were cut back, 4 bases at V and 2 bases at J, with 7 bases in the middle. Germline V gives CDR1 MGHRA, CDR2 YSYEKL.

The rearrangement links TRBV4-3 to TRBJ2-7, with TRBD2 matching 8 bases. Germline values: CDR1 LGHNA, CDR2 YSLEER. The CDR3 is 17 residues long. V lost 1 base to trimming and J lost 6 bases; unmatched junction nucleotides: 14. The CDR3 is CASSQGSALAVDGEQYF. CDR3 DNA sequence: TGCGCCAGCAGCCAAGGTTCGGCACTAGCGGTCGATGGCGAGCAGTACTTC.

In this sample, this clone turned up a few times. The junction and the germline gene differ at one end; a read error may be behind it. V usage is TRBV29-1 and J usage is TRBJ2-5; maybe TRBD1 (5 bases). The CDR3 has 12 amino acids. The germline CDR1 and CDR2 sequences are SQVTM and ANQGSEA. The CDR3 region has the DNA TGCAGCGTTGATCCAGGGCAAGAGCCCCAGTACTTC. Translating it yields CSVDPGQEPQYF.

The V and J genes are TRBV28 and TRBJ2-5; D is perhaps TRBD2 (5 bases). From germline, CDR1 is MDHEN and CDR2 SYDVKM. The CDR3 length is 13 residues. Trimming cost V 7 bases and J 5 bases, with 14 bases left between them. CDR3 region: CASKGAVVETQYF. Here the CDR3 DNA reads TGTGCCAGCAAGGGAGCGGTCGTGGAGACCCAGTACTTC.

The chain links TRBV5-1 to TRBJ1-1, with a possible D match to TRBD1 (5 bases). CDR1 is SGHRS and CDR2 is YFSETQ in the germline V gene. Trimming took off 3 bases at V and 8 bases at J, with 17 bases between the two ends. This CDR3 contains 14 residues. CDR3: CASSWMLGGGEAFF. CDR3 bases: TGCGCCAGCAGCTGGATGCTGGGCGGGGGGGAAGCTTTCTTT.

The chain recombines TRBV30 with TRBJ1-3; D is undetermined. CDR1 and CDR2 (germline): GTSNPN, SVGIG (reference sequence). Trimming took 1 base from V and 2 from J, leaving 15 bases between them. The CDR3 sequence is 16 residues long. The CDR3 sequence: CAWSELVGVAGNTIYF. The CDR3, as DNA: TGTGCCTGGAGTGAGCTGGTCGGGGTGGCTGGAAACACCATATATTTT.

The genes are TRBV7-8 and TRBJ1-1, with D perhaps matching TRBD1 (5 bases). The germline CDR1 and CDR2 sequences are SGHVS and FQNEAQ. The length of the CDR3 is 16 residues. V lost 2 bases to trimming and J lost 0 bases, with 13 bases between them. This CDR3 reads CASSLIRAALNTEAFF. In nucleotides, the CDR3 is TGTGCCAGCAGCTTAATCAGGGCGGCGTTGAACACTGAAGCTTTCTTT.

The chain combines TRBV30 with TRBJ2-3; TRBD2 aligns across 8 bases. The CDR3 covers 16 residues. J was trimmed by 5 bases and V by 2 bases; bases with no gene match: 12. Germline V lookup: CDR1 GTSNPN, CDR2 SVGIG (reference sequence). CDR3 nucleotide sequence: TGTGCCTGGAGTTCTCCCGGGACTAGAGGTCGAGATACGCAGTATTTT. Translated: CAWSSPGTRGRDTQYF. Together with reference TRBV30 and TRBJ2-3, the CDR3 gives the full variable domain: SQTIHQWPATLVQPVGSPLSLECTVEGTSNPNLYWYRQAAGRGLQLLFYSVGIGQISSEVPQNLSASRPQDRQFILSSKKLLLSDSGFYLCAWSSPGTRGRDTQYFGPGTRLTVL.

This sequence joins TRBV28 and TRBJ2-5; the D gene is possibly TRBD2 (5 bases). Per the germline V gene, CDR1 is MDHEN and CDR2 is SYDVKM. Trimming left V 2 bases short and J 1 base short, with 8 bases between. The CDR3 length is 14 residues. CDR3 in DNA: TGTGCCAGCAGTTTAGCGGGCCCCCAAGAGACCCAGTACTTC. Residues: CASSLAGPQETQYF.

The chain couples TRBV5-5 to TRBJ1-1; D gene ambiguous. The CDR3 contains 14 residues. From germline, CDR1 is SGHKS and CDR2 YYEKEE (reference sequence). The ends were cut back, 0 bases at V and 5 bases at J, with 11 bases in the middle. Written as DNA, the CDR3 is TGTGCCAGCAGCTTGGACCCCCTCAGGACTGAAGCTTTCTTT. This sequence encodes CASSLDPLRTEAFF.

The J gene is TRBJ2-3, the V gene TRBV5-4, with a tentative D call TRBD2 (5 bases). Germline V lookup: CDR1 SGHNT, CDR2 YYREEE (reference sequence). The CDR3 has 14 amino acids. V was pared by 1 base and J by 0 bases, with 6 bases between. CDR3 protein: CASSLPGSTDTQYF. DNA of the CDR3: TGTGCCAGCAGCTTGCCGGGGAGCACAGATACGCAGTATTTT.

This clone was observed once. The genes are TRBV2 and TRBJ2-2; 7 bases map to TRBD1. The length of the CDR3 is 15 residues. Looked up from germline, CDR1 is SNHLY and CDR2 is FYNNEI. The trim removed 6 bases at V and 0 bases at J, leaving 4 bases unmatched. The CDR3 region is CASRAGTANTGELFF. The CDR3 DNA follows: TGTGCCAGCAGAGCCGGGACAGCGAACACCGGGGAGCTGTTTTTT.

V is TRBV4-2 and J is TRBJ1-6, with no clear D. The CDR3 contains 16 residues. V was cut by 4 bases and J by 10 bases, with 20 bases left in between. From germline, CDR1 is LGHNA and CDR2 YNFKEQ. The CDR3 nucleotides read TGTGCCAGCAGCCCCCACCCCAGCGGGGTGGAATCACCCCTCCACTTT. Its translation is CASSPHPSGVESPLHF.

This sequence joins TRBV6-5 and TRBJ1-6, with 10 bases identical to TRBD1. Germline loops: CDR1 MNHEY, CDR2 SVGAGI. Germline trimming cut 0 bases from V and 7 bases from J; bases unmatched to any gene: 3. The CDR3 loop spans 16 amino acids. CDR3 sequence: CASSYSTGQGNSPLHF. Written as DNA, the CDR3 is TGTGCCAGCAGTTACTCGACGGGACAGGGGAATTCACCCCTCCACTTT.

The CDR3 region has the DNA TGTGCCTGGAGTTCCATAGGGACAGGGGGCGGCTACACCTTC. As protein: CAWSSIGTGGGYTF. The chain carries TRBV30 and TRBJ1-2, with 12 bases aligning to TRBD1. Germline V gene data show CDR1 as GTSNPN and CDR2 as SVGIG (reference sequence). The ends lost 2 bases at V and 8 bases at J; junction bases unmatched: 6. The CDR3 loop spans 14 amino acids.

The chain combines TRBV2 with TRBJ1-1; no firm D call. There are 13 residues in the CDR3. Germline lookup yields CDR1 SNHLY and CDR2 FYNNEI. With 4 bases removed from V and 4 bases from J, the gap between germline ends came to 10 bases. The CDR3 reads CASSASRGTEAFF. DNA of the CDR3: TGTGCCAGCAGTGCGAGTCGGGGCACTGAAGCTTTCTTT.